Below, 26 T cell receptor beta chains from the same sample are listed, as sequenced in a study of CD8+CD57+ T cells in acquired aplastic anemia. Those patients picked for sequencing had displayed CD8+CD57+ cell expansion on flow cytometry. Genomic DNA acted as the template from which TCR beta VDJ combination and CDR3 sequence profiling were carried out. TCRdb processed the reads anew with MiXCR; each CDR3 protein has one entry. The sample includes fewer than 85,000 distinct CDR3 sequences, about 70% of them seen just once. Specimen: sorted CD4+, CD8+, or CD8+CD57+ T cells (not recorded which) from PBMCs. The origin of the receptors is a human donor with aplastic anemia.

This chain joins TRBV7-2 and TRBJ1-1; D is unresolved. This CDR3 has 13 amino acids. CDR1 is SGHTA, CDR2 FQGNSA, per germline. V lost 6 bases to trimming and J lost 10 bases, with 18 bases between them. This chain's CDR3 is CASSYNGGGRAFF. CDR3 DNA: TGTGCCAGCAGTTACAATGGTGGCGGCCGAGCTTTCTTT.

This chain uses TRBV15 with TRBJ2-7; D is uncertain. V was pared by 0 bases and J by 9 bases, with 15 bases between. The CDR3 has 14 residues. Germline CDR1 is LNHNV and CDR2 is YYDKDF (reference sequence). The CDR3 protein is CATSRDLGQDGQYF. CDR3 bases: TGTGCCACCAGCAGAGATTTAGGGCAGGACGGGCAGTACTTC. The complete variable domain, with remaining parts taken from reference TRBV15 and TRBJ2-7, reads DAMVIQNPRYQVTQFGKPVTLSCSQTLNHNVMYWYQQKSSQAPKLLFHYYDKDFNNEADTPDNFQSRRPNTSFCFLDIRSPGLGDTAMYLCATSRDLGQDGQYFGPGTRLTVT.

This clonotype was seen only once. The chain carries TRBV14 and TRBJ1-1; 7 nucleotides align to TRBD1. This CDR3 region has 16 residues. CDR1 is SGHDN, CDR2 FVKESK, per germline. Germline trimming cut 2 bases from V and 1 base from J; bases unmatched to any gene: 7. The CDR3 loop reads CASSQYHRDRNTEAFF. CDR3 DNA: TGTGCCAGCAGCCAATACCACCGGGACAGGAACACTGAAGCTTTCTTT.

This sequence joins TRBV2 and TRBJ2-5; D is possibly TRBD2 (6 bases). The CDR3 length is 16 residues. CDR1 is SNHLY, CDR2 FYNNEI, per germline. The V end lost 6 bases, the J end lost 4 bases, and 21 bases lay between the germline ends. The CDR3 bases are TGTGCCAGCAGAACCATTAGGGAGATCGGGGGAGAGACCCAGTACTTC. Protein: CASRTIREIGGETQYF.

This clonotype was observed a single time. V and J are TRBV27 and TRBJ2-7; D is unclear. There are 15 residues in the CDR3. V lost 2 bases and J lost 3, with 14 bases in between. CDR1 is MNHEY, CDR2 SMNVEV, per germline (reference sequence). In DNA, the CDR3 is TGTGCCAGCAGTTTAAGACCACCGACCAACTACGAGCAGTACTTC. This encodes CASSLRPPTNYEQYF.

The gene calls are TRBV25-1 and TRBJ2-6, with 7 bases identical to TRBD1. Trimming took 8 bases from V and 0 from J; bases not matched to a gene: 7. The V gene's germline CDR1 is MGHDK and CDR2 SYGVNS. The CDR3 contains 16 residues. The CDR3 DNA is TGTGCCAGCCTGGGACAGTTAGACTCTGGGGCCAACGTCCTGACTTTC. Its translation: CASLGQLDSGANVLTF.

V is TRBV19 and J is TRBJ2-3; 9 nucleotides agree with TRBD1. The germline V gene encodes CDR1 LNHDA and CDR2 SQIVND (reference sequence). The V and J ends lost 7 bases and 4 bases, in that order; junction bases with no gene match: 6. The CDR3 length is 14 residues. CDR3 residues: CASKWTGDADTQYF. The DNA of the CDR3 is TGTGCCAGTAAATGGACAGGGGACGCAGATACGCAGTATTTT.

This chain joins TRBV24-1 and TRBJ2-7, with D perhaps matching TRBD2 (6 bases). The germline gives CDR1 KGHDR, CDR2 SFDVKD. V dropped 5 bases and J dropped 5 bases, with 15 bases sitting between them. The CDR3 length is 14 residues. This CDR3 is CATSATGLDHEQYF. CDR3 in DNA: TGTGCCACCAGTGCCACGGGACTGGACCACGAGCAGTACTTC.

This chain connects TRBV29-1 to TRBJ1-1; D unclear. Germline lookup yields CDR1 SQVTM and CDR2 ANQGSEA. The CDR3 runs 13 residues. Trimming took off 3 bases at V and 4 bases at J, with 12 bases between the two ends. CDR3 sequence (DNA): TGCAGCGTTGACGTGGGTATCACCACTGAAGCTTTCTTT. It encodes CSVDVGITTEAFF.

The rearrangement joins TRBV7-8 to TRBJ1-6, with D unclear. From germline, CDR1 is SGHVS and CDR2 FQNEAQ. V shed 3 bases and J shed 7 bases, with 10 bases lying between them. The CDR3 is made up of 14 amino acids. CDR3 protein: CASSFNLGNSPLHF. Here the CDR3 DNA reads TGTGCCAGCAGCTTTAATTTGGGGAATTCACCCCTCCACTTT. The full variable domain, completed using reference TRBV7-8 and TRBJ1-6, is GAGVSQSPRYKVAKRGQDVALRCDPISGHVSLFWYQQALGQGPEFLTYFQNEAQLDKSGLPSDRFFAERPEGSVSTLKIQRTQQEDSAVYLCASSFNLGNSPLHFGNGTRLTVT.

The chain recombines TRBV29-1 with TRBJ1-1; no clear D gene. Trimming took 4 bases from V and 0 from J, leaving 3 bases between them. The CDR3 has 11 residues. CDR1 is SQVTM, CDR2 ANQGSEA, per germline. CDR3 region: CSVVVNTEAFF. DNA of the CDR3: TGCAGCGTTGTAGTGAACACTGAAGCTTTCTTT. The variable domain in full, with the rest retrieved from reference TRBV29-1 and TRBJ1-1, is SAVISQKPSRDICQRGTSLTIQCQVDSQVTMMFWYRQQPGQSLTLIATANQGSEATYESGFVIDKFPISRPNLTFSTLTVSNMSPEDSSIYLCSVVVNTEAFFGQGTRLTVV.

This clonotype was found a few times. The chain uses TRBV27 and TRBJ2-1, with a weak D call TRBD2 (6 bases). This CDR3 spans 14 amino acids. The V gene's germline CDR1 is MNHEY and CDR2 SMNVEV (reference sequence). Trimming took off 6 bases at V and 8 bases at J, with 17 bases between the two ends. Here the CDR3 reads CASSGTSYNDEQFF. The CDR3 DNA is TGTGCCAGCAGCGGGACTTCCTACAATGATGAGCAGTTCTTC.

To note about this clonotype: Sequence at one end of the junction differs from germline and may be a read error. J is TRBJ2-7 and V is TRBV11-1; the match to TRBD2 covers 10 bases. Germline V gene lookup returns CDR1 SGHAT and CDR2 FQDESV (reference sequence). This CDR3 has 16 amino acids. The CDR3 region has the DNA TGTGCCGGCAGCTTAGCTTTCAGCGGGAGGGCCGAAGAGCAGTACTTC. It is translated as CAGSLAFSGRAEEQYF.

This clonotype has just one count. This chain joins TRBV19 and TRBJ2-1; a possible D gene is TRBD1 (5 bases). Germline CDR1 reads LNHDA; CDR2 reads SQIVND (reference sequence). CDR3 size: 15 residues. V lost 5 bases and J 0 bases, leaving 11 bases between the germline ends. The CDR3 spells CASSQLTDSYNEQFF. In DNA form, the CDR3 reads TGTGCCAGTAGTCAGCTGACAGACTCCTACAATGAGCAGTTCTTC.

The table lists this clonotype with a few counts. This chain joins TRBV7-9 and TRBJ2-1, with D perhaps matching TRBD2 (6 bases). V was pared by 4 bases and J by 5 bases, with 15 bases between. The CDR3 consists of 15 residues. Germline lookup yields CDR1 SEHNR and CDR2 FQNEAQ (reference sequence). The CDR3, as DNA: TGTGCCAGCAGCTCCACCCGACCGGGAGACAATGAGCAGTTCTTC. Its translation: CASSSTRPGDNEQFF.

The rearrangement uses TRBV19 and TRBJ2-6; D is perhaps TRBD1 (5 bases). The CDR3 has 21 residues. Germline loops: CDR1 LNHDA, CDR2 SQIVND (reference sequence). V was cut by 5 bases and J by 0 bases, with 26 bases left in between. The DNA of the CDR3 is TGTGCCAGTAGTCCCCTCAGAGGAACAGGCGAAATACTCTCTGGGGCCAACGTCCTGACTTTC. Its translation is CASSPLRGTGEILSGANVLTF. The complete variable domain, with remaining parts taken from reference TRBV19 and TRBJ2-6, reads DGGITQSPKYLFRKEGQNVTLSCEQNLNHDAMYWYRQDPGQGLRLIYYSQIVNDFQKGDIAEGYSVSREKKESFPLTVTSAQKNPTAFYLCASSPLRGTGEILSGANVLTFGAGSRLTVL.

Written as DNA, the CDR3 is TGTGCCAGCAGCATCCTCTACGAGCAGTACTTC. Protein sequence: CASSILYEQYF. The V and J genes are TRBV7-8 and TRBJ2-7; D not resolved. V was trimmed by 5 bases and J by 3 bases, leaving 5 bases between them. Germline V lookup: CDR1 SGHVS, CDR2 FQNEAQ. The CDR3 spans 11 residues.

This clonotype was counted at least ten times. The V gene is TRBV19, the J gene TRBJ2-4, with 7 positions matching TRBD1. In germline, CDR1 is LNHDA, CDR2 SQIVND (reference sequence). V shed 5 bases, J shed 5 bases, and the junction held 6 bases outside the gene matches. This CDR3 region has 14 residues. The CDR3, as DNA: TGTGCCAGTAGTGCACAGGGGTTTCAAAACATTCAGTACTTC. Translated, it gives CASSAQGFQNIQYF.

The rearrangement links TRBV3-1 to TRBJ2-7; unclear D gene. CDR3 length equals 13 residues. The V end was cut by 2 bases, the J end by 6 bases, with 11 bases between. From germline, CDR1 is LGHDT and CDR2 YNNKEL (reference sequence). DNA of the CDR3: TGTGCCAGCAGCCAATTACCAGTGCCCGAGCAGTACTTC. Residues: CASSQLPVPEQYF.

This chain links TRBV20-1 with TRBJ2-1, with TRBD2 matching 10 bases. The V gene end was trimmed by 3 bases and the J gene end by 9 bases; junction bases not matched to a gene: 5. From germline, CDR1 is DFQATT and CDR2 SNEGSKA (reference sequence). The CDR3 loop spans 13 amino acids. CDR3 in DNA: TGCAGTGCTAGGGGACTAGCGTTCGGTGAGCAGTTCTTC. Translation: CSARGLAFGEQFF.

There are a few counts of this clonotype. In this CDR3 the conserved last residue, phenylalanine or tryptophan, is missing, so a read error is likely. The V call is TRBV4-3, the J call TRBJ1-5; a possible D gene is TRBD1 (6 bases). CDR1 and CDR2 from the germline V gene are LGHNA and YSLEER. The CDR3 runs 16 residues. V dropped 0 bases and J dropped 7 bases, with 16 bases sitting between them. This CDR3 reads CASSQDLAGAGQPQHL. The CDR3 DNA is TGCGCCAGCAGCCAAGATCTTGCGGGGGCGGGGCAGCCCCAGCATCTT.

This chain links TRBV10-2 with TRBJ2-7, with 8 bases that match TRBD2. Germline CDR1 is WSHSY and CDR2 is SAAADI. Trimming cost V 0 bases and J 6 bases; bases outside gene matches: 4. The CDR3 spans 14 residues. The CDR3 here is CASSESAGGSEQYF. The CDR3 coding sequence is TGCGCCAGCAGTGAGTCGGCGGGGGGTAGCGAGCAGTACTTC.

The CDR3 DNA sequence: TGTGCCAGCAGTGATGGGGAGGCTAATGAAAAACTGTTTTTT. Its translation is CASSDGEANEKLFF. V gene TRBV2 combines with J gene TRBJ1-4; D unclear. The CDR3 has 14 amino acids. Germline CDR1 and CDR2: SNHLY and FYNNEI. Trimming removed 3 bases from V and 3 bases from J, with 8 bases in between.

This rearrangement joins TRBV7-8 to TRBJ1-6; TRBD1 matches 10 bases. Unmatched junction bases numbered 9, after V lost 3 bases and J lost 10 bases. Germline-derived CDR1 and CDR2 are SGHVS and FQNEAQ. The CDR3 has 16 amino acids. The CDR3 DNA follows: TGTGCCAGCAGCTTCCGGGACAGGGGAGTGGGATCACCCCTCCACTTT. It specifies CASSFRDRGVGSPLHF. The full variable domain, rest sourced from reference TRBV7-8 and TRBJ1-6, is GAGVSQSPRYKVAKRGQDVALRCDPISGHVSLFWYQQALGQGPEFLTYFQNEAQLDKSGLPSDRFFAERPEGSVSTLKIQRTQQEDSAVYLCASSFRDRGVGSPLHFGNGTRLTVT.

This chain connects TRBV2 to TRBJ2-7; 15 bases are shared with TRBD2. V dropped 4 bases and J dropped 7; count of bases not matched to a gene: 5. Per the germline V gene, CDR1 is SNHLY and CDR2 is FYNNEI. The length of the CDR3 is 15 residues. The CDR3 reads CASSVGTSGRLEQYF. For the CDR3, the DNA is TGTGCCAGCAGTGTTGGGACTAGCGGGAGGCTGGAGCAGTACTTC.

The rearrangement links TRBV7-9 to TRBJ2-7, with unresolved D. This CDR3 spans 10 amino acids. Germline values: CDR1 SEHNR, CDR2 FQNEAQ (reference sequence). Deletions cut 3 bases from V and 5 bases from J, with 2 bases between. The CDR3, as DNA: TGTGCCAGCAGCTTTAACGAGCAGTACTTC. It codes for CASSFNEQYF.